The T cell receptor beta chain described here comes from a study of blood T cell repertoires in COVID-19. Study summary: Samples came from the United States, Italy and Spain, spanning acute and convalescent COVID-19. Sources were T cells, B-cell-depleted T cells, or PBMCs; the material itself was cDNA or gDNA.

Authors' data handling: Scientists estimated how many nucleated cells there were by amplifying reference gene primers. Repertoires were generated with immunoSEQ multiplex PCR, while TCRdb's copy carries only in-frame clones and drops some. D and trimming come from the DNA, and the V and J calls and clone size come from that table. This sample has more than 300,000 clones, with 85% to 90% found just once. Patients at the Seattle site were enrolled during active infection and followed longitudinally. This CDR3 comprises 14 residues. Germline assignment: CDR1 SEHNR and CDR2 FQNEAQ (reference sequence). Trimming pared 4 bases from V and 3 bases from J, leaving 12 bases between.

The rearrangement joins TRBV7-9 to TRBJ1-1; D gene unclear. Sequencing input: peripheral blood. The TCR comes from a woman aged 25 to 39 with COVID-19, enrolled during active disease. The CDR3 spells CASSSLNLDTEAFF. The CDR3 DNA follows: TGTGCCAGCAGCTCGTTAAATCTAGACACTGAAGCTTTCTTT.